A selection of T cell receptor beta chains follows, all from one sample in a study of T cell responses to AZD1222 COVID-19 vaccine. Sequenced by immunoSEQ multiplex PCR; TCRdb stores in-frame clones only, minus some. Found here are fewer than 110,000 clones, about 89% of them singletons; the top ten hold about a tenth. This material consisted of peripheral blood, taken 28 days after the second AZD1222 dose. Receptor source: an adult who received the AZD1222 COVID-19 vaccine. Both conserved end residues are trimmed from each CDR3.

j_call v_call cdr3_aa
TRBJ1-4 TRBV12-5 ASGTGTRAQLF
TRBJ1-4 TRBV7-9 ASSLAGTENEKLF
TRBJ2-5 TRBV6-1 ASSDPGLAEKETQY
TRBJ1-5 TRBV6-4 ASSDCWTPVSNQPQH
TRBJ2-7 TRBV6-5 ASSYSTGLVGEQY
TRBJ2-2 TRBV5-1 ASSPFGEAGELF
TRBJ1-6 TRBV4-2 ASSHGVGGRGANSPLH
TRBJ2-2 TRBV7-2 ASSSEREKAGELF
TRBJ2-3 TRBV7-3 ASSFLAGTDTQY
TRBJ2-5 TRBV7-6 ASSRTGYSETQY
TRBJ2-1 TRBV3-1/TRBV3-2 ASSQERLGGRDNEQF
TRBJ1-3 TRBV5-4 ASSFLSGNTIY
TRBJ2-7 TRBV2 ASSVGVGEQY
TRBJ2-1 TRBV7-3 ASSQDRGMSEQF
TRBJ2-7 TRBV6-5 ASSFGGEIEQY
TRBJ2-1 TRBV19 ASNAGFRNPNEQF
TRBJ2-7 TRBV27 ASSFARNYEQY
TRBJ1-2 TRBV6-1 ASSEGGGNYGYT
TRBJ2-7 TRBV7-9 ASSSGRISRLEDSYEQY
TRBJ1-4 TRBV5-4 ASSLETNEKLF
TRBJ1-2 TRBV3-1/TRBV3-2 ASSLRDRANYGYT
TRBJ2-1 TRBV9 ASSVAGVSYNEQF
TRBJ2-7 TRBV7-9 ASSLESGLTEY
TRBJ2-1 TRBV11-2 ASSFLQGKGNEQF
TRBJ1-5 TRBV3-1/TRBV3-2 ASSQVRNQPQH
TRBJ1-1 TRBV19 ASSIQGLGTEAF
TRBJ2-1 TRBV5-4 ASSLAIKNEQF
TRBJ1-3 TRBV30 AWSVGRSSGNTIY
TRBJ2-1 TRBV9 ASSVVGGTYNEQF
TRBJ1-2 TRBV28 ASRGPGYT
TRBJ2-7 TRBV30 AWRGNSYEQY
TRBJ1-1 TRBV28 ASSPLGPNTEAF
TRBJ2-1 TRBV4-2 ASSQDSGDIRGYNEQF
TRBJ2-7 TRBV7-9 ASSFRQGEDY
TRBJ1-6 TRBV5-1 ASSLDRQGNSPLH
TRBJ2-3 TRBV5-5 ASSIGPLGQGNWYTQY
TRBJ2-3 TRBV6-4 ASSGPPERSTDTQY
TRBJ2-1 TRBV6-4 ASSGVAGSNEQF
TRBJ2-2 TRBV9 ASSAALGENTGELF
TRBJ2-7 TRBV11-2 ASSLYRAGYEQY
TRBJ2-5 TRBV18 ASSPYRDRGSRGETQY
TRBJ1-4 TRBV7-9 ASSFPGTAATNEKLF
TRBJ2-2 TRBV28 ASTPYLDTGELF
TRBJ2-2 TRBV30 AWSQGLGTGELF
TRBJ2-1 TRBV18 ASSPGLLNEQF
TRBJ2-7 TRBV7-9 AIRGSDSYEQY
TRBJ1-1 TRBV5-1 ASSLEDRGAKAF
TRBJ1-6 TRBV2 ASIAPGGSYNSPLH
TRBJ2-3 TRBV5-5 ASSPAPTGGDADTQY
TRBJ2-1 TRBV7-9 ASSPPGTGSWSEQF
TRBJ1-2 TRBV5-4 ASSPRGLSYGYT
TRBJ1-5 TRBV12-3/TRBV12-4 ASSLGNQPQH
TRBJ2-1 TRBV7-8 ASANDRRPGIYNEQF
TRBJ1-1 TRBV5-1 ASSLGSVNTEAF
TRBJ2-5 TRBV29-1 SVQRTSGGAWETQY